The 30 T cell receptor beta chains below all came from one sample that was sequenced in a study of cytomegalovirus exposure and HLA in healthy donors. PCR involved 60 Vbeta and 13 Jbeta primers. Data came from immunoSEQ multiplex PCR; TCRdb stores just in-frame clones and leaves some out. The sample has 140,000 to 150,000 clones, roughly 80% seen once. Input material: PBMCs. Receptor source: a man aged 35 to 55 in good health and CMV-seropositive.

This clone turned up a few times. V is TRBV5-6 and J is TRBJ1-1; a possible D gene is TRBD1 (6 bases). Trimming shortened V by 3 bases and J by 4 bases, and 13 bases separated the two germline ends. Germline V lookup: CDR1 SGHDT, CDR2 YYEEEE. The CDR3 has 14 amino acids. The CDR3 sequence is CASSYTGSRTEAFF. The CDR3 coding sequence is TGTGCCAGCAGCTACACAGGGTCTCGCACTGAAGCTTTCTTT.

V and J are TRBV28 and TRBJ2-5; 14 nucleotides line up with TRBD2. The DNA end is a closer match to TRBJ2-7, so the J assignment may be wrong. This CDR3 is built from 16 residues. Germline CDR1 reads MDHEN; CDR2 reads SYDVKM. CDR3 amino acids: CASSSGLAGGGYEQYF. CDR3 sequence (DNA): TGTGCCAGCAGTTCCGGACTAGCGGGAGGCGGGTACGAGCAGTACTTC.

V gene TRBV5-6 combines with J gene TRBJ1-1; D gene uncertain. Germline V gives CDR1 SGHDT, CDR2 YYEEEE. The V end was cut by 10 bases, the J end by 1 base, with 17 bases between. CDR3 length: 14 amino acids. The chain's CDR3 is CASHRPNRNTEAFF. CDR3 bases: TGTGCCTCACACCGTCCAAACAGGAACACTGAAGCTTTCTTT.

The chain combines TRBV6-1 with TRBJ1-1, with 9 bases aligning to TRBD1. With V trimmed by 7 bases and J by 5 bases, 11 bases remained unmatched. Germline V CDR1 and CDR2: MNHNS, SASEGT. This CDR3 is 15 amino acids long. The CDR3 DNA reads TGTGCCAGCACCAGAGGGGGACAGGGTCCAACTGAAGCTTTCTTT. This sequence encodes CASTRGGQGPTEAFF.

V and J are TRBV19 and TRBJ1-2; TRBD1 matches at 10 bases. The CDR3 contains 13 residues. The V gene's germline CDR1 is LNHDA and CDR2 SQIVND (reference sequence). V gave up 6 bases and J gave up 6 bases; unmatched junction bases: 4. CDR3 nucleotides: TGTGCCAGTAGCCCCGGGACAGGGGATGGCTACACCTTC. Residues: CASSPGTGDGYTF.

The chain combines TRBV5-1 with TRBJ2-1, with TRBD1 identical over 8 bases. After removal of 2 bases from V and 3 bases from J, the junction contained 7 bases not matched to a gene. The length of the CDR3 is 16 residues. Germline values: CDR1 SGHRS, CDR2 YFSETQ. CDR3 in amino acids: CASSFLAGQVYNEQFF. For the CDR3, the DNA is TGCGCCAGCAGCTTTCTCGCGGGACAGGTCTACAATGAGCAGTTCTTC.

The DNA for the CDR3 is TGTGCCAGCAGTCTGGGACAGGCTAGCTCCTACGAGCAGTACTTC. It encodes CASSLGQASSYEQYF. This chain joins TRBV27 and TRBJ2-7; 8 nucleotides match TRBD1. With 5 bases clipped from V and 0 bases from J, the junction kept 6 bases outside the gene matches. CDR3 length: 15 residues. Germline V gene lookup returns CDR1 MNHEY and CDR2 SMNVEV (reference sequence).

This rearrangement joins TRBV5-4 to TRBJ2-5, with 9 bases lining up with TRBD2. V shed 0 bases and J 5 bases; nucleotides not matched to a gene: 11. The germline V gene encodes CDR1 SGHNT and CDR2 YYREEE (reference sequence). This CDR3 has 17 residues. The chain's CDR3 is CASSLGLAGWGRETQYF. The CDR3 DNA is TGTGCCAGCAGCTTGGGGCTAGCGGGATGGGGGCGGGAGACCCAGTACTTC.

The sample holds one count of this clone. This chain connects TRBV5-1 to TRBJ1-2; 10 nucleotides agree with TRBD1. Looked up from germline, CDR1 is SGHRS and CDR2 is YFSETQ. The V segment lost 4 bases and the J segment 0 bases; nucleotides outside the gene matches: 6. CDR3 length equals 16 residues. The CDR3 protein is CASSQGQGQANYGYTF. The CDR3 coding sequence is TGCGCCAGCAGCCAGGGACAGGGGCAGGCTAACTATGGCTACACCTTC. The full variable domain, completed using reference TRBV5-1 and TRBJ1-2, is KAGVTQTPRYLIKTRGQQVTLSCSPISGHRSVSWYQQTPGQGLQFLFEYFSETQRNKGNFPGRFSGRQFSNSRSEMNVSTLELGDSALYLCASSQGQGQANYGYTFGSGTRLTVV.

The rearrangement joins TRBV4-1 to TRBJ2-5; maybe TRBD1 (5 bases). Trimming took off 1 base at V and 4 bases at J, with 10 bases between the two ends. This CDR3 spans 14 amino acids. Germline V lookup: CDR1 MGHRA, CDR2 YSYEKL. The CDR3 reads CASSQVGARETQYF. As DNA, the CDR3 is TGCGCCAGCAGCCAAGTTGGGGCTAGAGAGACCCAGTACTTC.

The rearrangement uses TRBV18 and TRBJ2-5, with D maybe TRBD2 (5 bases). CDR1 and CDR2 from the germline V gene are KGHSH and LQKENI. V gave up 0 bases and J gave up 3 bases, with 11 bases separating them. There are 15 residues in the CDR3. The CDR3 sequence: CASSPPGSEKETQYF. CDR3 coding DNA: TGTGCCAGCTCACCACCAGGTAGCGAAAAAGAGACCCAGTACTTC. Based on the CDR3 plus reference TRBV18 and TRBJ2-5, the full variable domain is NAGVMQNPRHLVRRRGQEARLRCSPMKGHSHVYWYRQLPEEGLKFMVYLQKENIIDESGMPKERFSAEFPKEGPSILRIQQVVRGDSAAYFCASSPPGSEKETQYFGPGTRLLVL.

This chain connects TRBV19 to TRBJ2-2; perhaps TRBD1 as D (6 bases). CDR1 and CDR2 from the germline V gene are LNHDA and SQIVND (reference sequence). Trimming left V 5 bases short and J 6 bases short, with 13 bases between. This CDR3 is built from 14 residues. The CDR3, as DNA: TGTGCCAGTAGTCCGCACAGGGTCCCCGGGGAGCTGTTTTTT. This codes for CASSPHRVPGELFF.

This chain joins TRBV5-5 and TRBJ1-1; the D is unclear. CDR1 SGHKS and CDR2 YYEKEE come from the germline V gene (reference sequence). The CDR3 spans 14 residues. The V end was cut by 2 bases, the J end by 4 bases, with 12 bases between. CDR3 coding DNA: TGTGCCAGCAGCTTCGACATGGGGAGCACTGAAGCTTTCTTT. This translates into CASSFDMGSTEAFF.

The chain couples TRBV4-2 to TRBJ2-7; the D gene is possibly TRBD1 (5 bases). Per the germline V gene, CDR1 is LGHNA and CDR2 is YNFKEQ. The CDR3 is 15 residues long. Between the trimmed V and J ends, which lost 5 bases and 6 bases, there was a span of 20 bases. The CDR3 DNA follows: TGTGCCAGCAGCATCAGGGCTAGTGGTGCTGCCGAGCAGTACTTC. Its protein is CASSIRASGAAEQYF.

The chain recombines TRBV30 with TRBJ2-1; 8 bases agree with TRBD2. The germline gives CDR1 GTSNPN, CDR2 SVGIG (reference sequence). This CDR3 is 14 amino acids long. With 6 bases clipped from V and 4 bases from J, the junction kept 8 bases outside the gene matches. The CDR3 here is CACRREGAYNEQFF. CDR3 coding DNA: TGTGCCTGTAGACGGGAGGGCGCATACAATGAGCAGTTCTTC.

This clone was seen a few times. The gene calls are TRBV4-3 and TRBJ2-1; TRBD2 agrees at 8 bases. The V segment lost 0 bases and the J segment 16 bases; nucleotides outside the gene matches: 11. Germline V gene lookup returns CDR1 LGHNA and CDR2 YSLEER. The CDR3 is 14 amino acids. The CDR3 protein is CASSQEPGGLGRFF. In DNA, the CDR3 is TGCGCCAGCAGCCAAGAGCCGGGGGGACTAGGGCGATTCTTC.

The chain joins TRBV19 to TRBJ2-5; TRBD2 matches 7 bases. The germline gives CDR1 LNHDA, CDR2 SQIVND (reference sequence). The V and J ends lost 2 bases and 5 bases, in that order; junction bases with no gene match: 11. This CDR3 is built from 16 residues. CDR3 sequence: CASSITRTRRRETQYF. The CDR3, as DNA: TGTGCCAGTAGTATAACAAGGACTAGAAGAAGGGAGACCCAGTACTTC.

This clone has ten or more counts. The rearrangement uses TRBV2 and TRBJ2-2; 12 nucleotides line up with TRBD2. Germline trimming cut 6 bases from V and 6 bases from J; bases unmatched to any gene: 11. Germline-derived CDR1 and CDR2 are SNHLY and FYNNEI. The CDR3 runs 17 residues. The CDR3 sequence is CASRVDLAGGPSGELFF. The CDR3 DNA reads TGTGCCAGCAGGGTAGATCTAGCGGGAGGGCCTTCCGGGGAGCTGTTTTTT.

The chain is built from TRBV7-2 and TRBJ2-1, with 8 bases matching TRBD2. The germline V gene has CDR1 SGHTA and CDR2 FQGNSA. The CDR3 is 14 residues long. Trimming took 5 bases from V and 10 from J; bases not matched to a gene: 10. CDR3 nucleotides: TGTGCCAGCAGCCCGAAGGCGGGGGGAGGGGAGCAGTTCTTC. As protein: CASSPKAGGGEQFF.

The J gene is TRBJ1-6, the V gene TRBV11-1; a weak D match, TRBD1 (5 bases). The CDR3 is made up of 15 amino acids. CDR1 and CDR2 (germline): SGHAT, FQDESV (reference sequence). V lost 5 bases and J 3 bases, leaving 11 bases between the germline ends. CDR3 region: CASSQSRGYNSPLHF. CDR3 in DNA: TGTGCCAGCAGCCAGTCTAGGGGCTATAATTCACCCCTCCACTTT.

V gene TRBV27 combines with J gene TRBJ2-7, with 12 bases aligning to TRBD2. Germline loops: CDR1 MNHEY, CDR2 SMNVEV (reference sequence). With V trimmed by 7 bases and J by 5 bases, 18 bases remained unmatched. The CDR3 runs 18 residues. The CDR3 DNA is TGTGCCAGCAAATCTCTAGGACTAGCGGGATCAACAGGCAACGAGCAGTACTTC. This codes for CASKSLGLAGSTGNEQYF.

The CDR3 nucleotides read TGCGCCAGCAGCCCCTCAGGCTCCGCCTGGGAGCTGTTTTTT. Amino acid sequence: CASSPSGSAWELFF. This chain connects TRBV5-1 to TRBJ2-2; D remains unclear. The V end was cut by 4 bases, the J end by 9 bases, with 16 bases between. Germline V gene sequence: CDR1 SGHRS, CDR2 YFSETQ. This CDR3 has 14 amino acids.

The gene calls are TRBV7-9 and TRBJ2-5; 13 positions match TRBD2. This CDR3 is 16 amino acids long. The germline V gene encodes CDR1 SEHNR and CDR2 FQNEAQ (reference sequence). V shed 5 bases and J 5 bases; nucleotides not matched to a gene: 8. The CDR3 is CASSLGLAGDGETQYF. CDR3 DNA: TGTGCCAGCAGCCTCGGACTAGCGGGAGACGGGGAGACCCAGTACTTC. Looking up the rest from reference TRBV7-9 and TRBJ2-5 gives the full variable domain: DTGVSQNPRHKITKRGQNVTFRCDPISEHNRLYWYRQTLGQGPEFLTYFQNEAQLEKSRLLSDRFSAERPKGSFSTLEIQRTEQGDSAMYLCASSLGLAGDGETQYFGPGTRLLVL.

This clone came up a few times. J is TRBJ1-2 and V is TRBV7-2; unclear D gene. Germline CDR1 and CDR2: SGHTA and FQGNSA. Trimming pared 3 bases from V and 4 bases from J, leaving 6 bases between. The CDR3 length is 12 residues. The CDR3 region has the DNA TGTGCCAGCAGCTTCCGGGGCTATGGCTACACCTTC. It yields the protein CASSFRGYGYTF.

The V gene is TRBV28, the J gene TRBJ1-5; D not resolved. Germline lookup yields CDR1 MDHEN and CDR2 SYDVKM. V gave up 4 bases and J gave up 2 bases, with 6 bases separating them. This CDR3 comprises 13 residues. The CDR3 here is CASSSPGNQPQHF. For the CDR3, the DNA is TGTGCCAGCAGTTCTCCGGGCAATCAGCCCCAGCATTTT.

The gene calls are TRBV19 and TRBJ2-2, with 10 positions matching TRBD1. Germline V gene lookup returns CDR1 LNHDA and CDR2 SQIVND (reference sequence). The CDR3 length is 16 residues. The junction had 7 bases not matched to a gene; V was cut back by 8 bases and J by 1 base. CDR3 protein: CASSTGGLLNTGELFF. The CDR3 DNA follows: TGTGCCAGTTCGACAGGGGGCCTCTTGAACACCGGGGAGCTGTTTTTT.

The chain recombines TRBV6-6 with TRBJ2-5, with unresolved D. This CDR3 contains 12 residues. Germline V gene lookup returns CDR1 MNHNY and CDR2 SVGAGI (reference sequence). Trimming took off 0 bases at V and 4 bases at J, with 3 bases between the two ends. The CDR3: CASSYSGETQYF. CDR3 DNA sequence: TGTGCCAGCAGTTACTCCGGAGAGACCCAGTACTTC.

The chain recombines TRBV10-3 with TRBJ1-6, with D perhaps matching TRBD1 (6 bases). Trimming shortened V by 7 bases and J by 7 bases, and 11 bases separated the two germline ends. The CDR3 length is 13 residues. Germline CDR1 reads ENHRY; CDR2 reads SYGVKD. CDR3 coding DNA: TGTGCCATCACCGGACAGCTGAATTCACCCCTCCACTTT. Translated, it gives CAITGQLNSPLHF.

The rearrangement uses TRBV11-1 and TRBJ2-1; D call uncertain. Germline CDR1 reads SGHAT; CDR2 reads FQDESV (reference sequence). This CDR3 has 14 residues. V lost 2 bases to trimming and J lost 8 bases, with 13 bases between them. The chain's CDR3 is CASSLSVPSHEQFF. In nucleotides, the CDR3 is TGTGCCAGCAGCTTATCCGTTCCTTCCCATGAGCAGTTCTTC.

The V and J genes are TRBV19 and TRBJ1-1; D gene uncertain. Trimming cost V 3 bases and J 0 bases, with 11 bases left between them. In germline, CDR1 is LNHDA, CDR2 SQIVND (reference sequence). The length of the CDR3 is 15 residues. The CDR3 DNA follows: TGTGCCAGTAGTATTTCTGGCAGAATGAACACTGAAGCTTTCTTT. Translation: CASSISGRMNTEAFF.